The 2 T cell receptor beta chains given below trace back to one sample, sequenced in a study of cytomegalovirus exposure and HLA in healthy donors. With 60 Vbeta and 13 Jbeta primers, the PCR was carried out. Clones were read by immunoSEQ multiplex PCR, and TCRdb kept only the in-frame ones, dropping some. The table lists under 70,000 clones, about 77% of them singletons, with approximately 2.3% in the top ten. The material sequenced was PBMCs. These receptors all stem from a female donor in good health and CMV-seronegative.

J is TRBJ2-1 and V is TRBV11-3, with D possibly matching TRBD2 (5 bases). The CDR3 has 12 amino acids. The ends were cut back, 0 bases at V and 8 bases at J, with 5 bases in the middle. Germline CDR1 is SGHNT and CDR2 is YENEEA. The chain's CDR3 is CASSLDSDEQFF. In nucleotides, the CDR3 is TGTGCCAGCAGCTTAGATAGCGATGAGCAGTTCTTC.

This clone has only a few counts. One end of the junction fails to match germline, which may point to a read error. V gene TRBV15 combines with J gene TRBJ1-1; D is possibly TRBD1 (5 bases). CDR1 LNHNV and CDR2 YYDKDF come from the germline V gene (reference sequence). CDR3 size: 13 residues. CDR3 residues: CATSREIENGHHF. CDR3 coding DNA: TGTGCCACCAGCAGAGAGATAGAGAACGGACACCACTTT.